A single sample gave rise to the 22 T cell receptor beta chains below, sequenced in a study of shared clonotypes between healthy human individuals. Sequencing used immunoSEQ multiplex PCR; TCRdb keeps in-frame clones, though not all of them. The sample has some 2.1 million clones, 85% to 95% seen once. The sequenced sample was naive CD4+ T cells sorted from blood. Sample subset: CD45RA+ positively selected. These receptors all stem from a man aged 18 to 35 in good health.

For the CDR3, the DNA is TGTGCCAGCAGCCGCACCGGGGGGGCGCAGGGAGCTTTCTTT. This codes for CASSRTGGAQGAFF. The rearrangement links TRBV11-2 to TRBJ1-1, with D maybe TRBD1 (6 bases). The CDR3 runs to 14 residues. Germline V gene lookup returns CDR1 SGHAT and CDR2 FQNNGV. V was clipped by 5 bases and J by 10 bases, with 20 bases between them.

This clone was seen only once. Other DNA sequences in this specimen translate into the identical CDR3. The chain is built from TRBV27 and TRBJ1-5, with 8 bases that match TRBD1. Germline V gene data show CDR1 as MNHEY and CDR2 as SMNVEV (reference sequence). V shed 6 bases and J 7 bases; nucleotides not matched to a gene: 8. The CDR3 loop spans 14 amino acids. CDR3 sequence: CASSQGQGTQPQHF. The CDR3 nucleotides read TGTGCCAGCAGCCAAGGACAGGGTACCCAGCCCCAGCATTTT.

The genes are TRBV6-6 and TRBJ2-4, with TRBD2 identical over 9 bases. The V gene end was trimmed by 5 bases and the J gene end by 9 bases; junction bases not matched to a gene: 11. CDR1 is MNHNY, CDR2 SVGAGI, per germline (reference sequence). The CDR3 runs 15 residues. The DNA of the CDR3 is TGTGCCAGCAGTGAGATAGCGGGGGCCGAGGGCATTCAGTACTTC. It specifies CASSEIAGAEGIQYF.

V and J are TRBV2 and TRBJ1-2, with 7 bases fitting TRBD1. This CDR3 region has 14 residues. Germline lookup yields CDR1 SNHLY and CDR2 FYNNEI. Trimming cost V 2 bases and J 5 bases; bases outside gene matches: 5. The DNA of the CDR3 is TGTGCCAGCAGTGAAAGCCGGGACAGATATGGCTACACCTTC. Its protein product is CASSESRDRYGYTF.

This rearrangement joins TRBV7-2 to TRBJ2-7; D is unclear. V shed 5 bases and J shed 7 bases, with 21 bases lying between them. The CDR3 spans 15 residues. Germline CDR1 and CDR2: SGHTA and FQGNSA. This CDR3 is CASSPLGQRAGEQYF. For the CDR3, the DNA is TGTGCCAGCAGCCCCCTCGGGCAAAGGGCTGGGGAGCAGTACTTC. Full variable domain (outside the CDR3, taken from reference TRBV7-2 and TRBJ2-7): GAGVSQSPSNKVTEKGKDVELRCDPISGHTALYWYRQSLGQGLEFLIYFQGNSAPDKSGLPSDRFSAERTGGSVSTLTIQRTQQEDSAVYLCASSPLGQRAGEQYFGPGTRLTVT.

The gene calls are TRBV5-1 and TRBJ2-5; D is uncertain. V was shortened by 1 base and J by 0 bases, with 4 bases between the two germline ends. Germline loops: CDR1 SGHRS, CDR2 YFSETQ. This CDR3 has 13 residues. The CDR3 sequence: CASSLFYQETQYF. The CDR3 region has the DNA TGCGCCAGCAGCTTGTTCTACCAAGAGACCCAGTACTTC.

The rearrangement joins TRBV2 to TRBJ2-3; TRBD2 is a possible D gene (5 bases). The V end was cut by 4 bases, the J end by 11 bases, with 10 bases between. CDR3 size: 11 residues. From germline, CDR1 is SNHLY and CDR2 FYNNEI. The CDR3 nucleotides read TGTGCCAGCAGTGGACTACGGGGGCAGTATTTT. It translates to CASSGLRGQYF.

This chain connects TRBV5-4 to TRBJ2-1; 10 bases fit TRBD1. The V gene end was trimmed by 4 bases and the J gene end by 2 bases; junction bases not matched to a gene: 6. In germline, CDR1 is SGHNT, CDR2 YYREEE (reference sequence). The CDR3 totals 16 residues. This CDR3 reads CASSNLGTGAYNEQFF. Written as DNA, the CDR3 is TGTGCCAGCAGCAATTTAGGGACAGGGGCCTACAATGAGCAGTTCTTC.

The chain carries TRBV9 and TRBJ1-2; a possible D gene is TRBD1 (6 bases). V gave up 0 bases and J gave up 8 bases, with 17 bases separating them. Germline CDR1 SGDLS, CDR2 YYNGEE. This CDR3 is built from 15 residues. CDR3 nucleotide sequence: TGTGCCAGCAGCGTAGAAACGAGGGGGAGGTTGGGCTACACCTTC. Amino acids: CASSVETRGRLGYTF.

The chain recombines TRBV5-1 with TRBJ1-6; maybe TRBD1 (5 bases). CDR1 and CDR2 from the germline V gene are SGHRS and YFSETQ. V was clipped by 6 bases and J by 7 bases, with 14 bases between them. The CDR3 has 14 residues. The CDR3 nucleotides read TGCGCCAGCAAGACAGCAGAGACAAATTCACCCCTCCACTTT. The encoded protein is CASKTAETNSPLHF.

The rearrangement joins TRBV6-1 to TRBJ2-1, with a tentative D call TRBD2 (6 bases). Germline CDR1 MNHNS, CDR2 SASEGT. The CDR3 consists of 15 residues. Trimming cost V 2 bases and J 7 bases, with 15 bases left between them. The CDR3 loop reads CASSEIGGVRNEQFF. The DNA for the CDR3 is TGTGCCAGCAGTGAAATCGGGGGAGTGAGGAATGAGCAGTTCTTC.

The chain employs TRBV29-1 and TRBJ1-1; TRBD1 might be the D (6 bases). CDR1 is SQVTM and CDR2 is ANQGSEA in the germline V gene. The CDR3 length is 16 residues. V lost 3 bases and J 0 bases, leaving 17 bases between the germline ends. CDR3 in amino acids: CSVDRGLTLMNTEAFF. The CDR3 nucleotides read TGCAGCGTTGACAGGGGTCTCACCTTAATGAACACTGAAGCTTTCTTT.

A note on this clone: This may come from a read error, since a much larger clone is one base off. The chain is built from TRBV28 and TRBJ1-3; no firm D call. The V end was cut by 7 bases, the J end by 0 bases, with 4 bases between. CDR3 length: 12 amino acids. Germline CDR1 and CDR2: MDHEN and SYDVKM. The CDR3 DNA follows: TGTGCCAGCACCGACTCTGGAAACACCATATATTTT. Its translation is CASTDSGNTIYF.

V and J are TRBV6-1 and TRBJ2-5; D perhaps matches TRBD2 (6 bases). V lost 11 bases and J lost 5, with 15 bases in between. Germline V gives CDR1 MNHNS, CDR2 SASEGT. The CDR3 contains 12 residues. The CDR3 region is CASEGTLETQYF. The DNA for the CDR3 is TGTGCCTCGGAGGGAACGCTGGAGACCCAGTACTTC.

The V and J genes are TRBV6-6 and TRBJ2-3, with TRBD2 matching over 8 bases. Germline values: CDR1 MNHNY, CDR2 SVGAGI (reference sequence). V trimming: 6 bases; J trimming: 4 bases; junction bases outside the gene matches: 9. The CDR3 is 15 residues long. As DNA, the CDR3 is TGTGCCAGCAGGGGATTAAGCGGGGGATCAGATACGCAGTATTTT. It codes for CASRGLSGGSDTQYF.

In this sample, this clone turned up a few times. The same CDR3 can be traced to other DNA sequences in this sample. The chain carries TRBV30 and TRBJ1-6; D is ambiguous. This CDR3 contains 12 residues. Trimming pared 2 bases from V and 8 bases from J, leaving 7 bases between. Per germline, CDR1 GTSNPN and CDR2 SVGIG (reference sequence). The CDR3 DNA follows: TGTGCCTGGAGTCGGACTGATTCACCCCTCCACTTT. Amino acids: CAWSRTDSPLHF.

This chain uses TRBV19 with TRBJ1-1, with D hard to call. Trimming removed 0 bases from V and 7 bases from J, with 12 bases in between. This CDR3 is 14 amino acids long. CDR1 is LNHDA, CDR2 SQIVND, per germline (reference sequence). The CDR3 DNA sequence: TGTGCCAGTAGTATAGATCGTAACGCCCTTGAAGCTTTCTTT. It specifies CASSIDRNALEAFF. The full variable domain, rest sourced from reference TRBV19 and TRBJ1-1, is DGGITQSPKYLFRKEGQNVTLSCEQNLNHDAMYWYRQDPGQGLRLIYYSQIVNDFQKGDIAEGYSVSREKKESFPLTVTSAQKNPTAFYLCASSIDRNALEAFFGQGTRLTVV.

The chain combines TRBV7-2 with TRBJ2-2; 7 bases agree with TRBD2. J gave up 3 bases and V 3 bases, and 7 bases lay outside the gene matches. Germline V gene lookup returns CDR1 SGHTA and CDR2 FQGNSA. The CDR3 consists of 16 residues. CDR3 region: CASSFLSGTYTGELFF. The CDR3 nucleotides are TGTGCCAGCAGCTTCCTGAGCGGGACTTACACCGGGGAGCTGTTTTTT.

V is TRBV5-6 and J is TRBJ1-6; weak D call: TRBD1 (6 bases). Germline lookup yields CDR1 SGHDT and CDR2 YYEEEE. This CDR3 has 15 residues. The ends were cut back, 4 bases at V and 7 bases at J, with 15 bases in the middle. CDR3 residues: CASSVIQGGNSPLHF. The DNA of the CDR3 is TGTGCCAGCAGCGTAATACAGGGTGGGAATTCACCCCTCCACTTT. The variable domain in full, completed from reference TRBV5-6 and TRBJ1-6, reads DAGVTQSPTHLIKTRGQQVTLRCSPKSGHDTVSWYQQALGQGPQFIFQYYEEEERQRGNFPDRFSGHQFPNYSSELNVNALLLGDSALYLCASSVIQGGNSPLHFGNGTRLTVT.

The CDR3 DNA reads as TGTGCCAGCAAGATTGCCTGGAACTATGGCTACACCTTC. This encodes CASKIAWNYGYTF. This sequence joins TRBV28 and TRBJ1-2; D unresolved. This CDR3 region has 13 residues. The germline V gene encodes CDR1 MDHEN and CDR2 SYDVKM. V dropped 7 bases and J dropped 2 bases, with 11 bases sitting between them.

This rearrangement joins TRBV4-3 to TRBJ2-7, with 11 bases that match TRBD2. CDR1 LGHNA and CDR2 YSLEER come from the germline V gene. The CDR3 has 17 residues. Losses at the gene ends were 0 bases for V and 2 bases for J; bases not matched to a gene: 6. The CDR3, as DNA: TGCGCCAGCAGCCAAGATCTACTAGCGGGAGAAACCTACGAGCAGTACTTC. Its translation is CASSQDLLAGETYEQYF.

The CDR3 region has the DNA TGTGCCAGCAGTAAACAGGGCTATAATTCACCCCTCCACTTT. The encoded protein is CASSKQGYNSPLHF. The chain has TRBV6-1 and TRBJ1-6, with D possibly TRBD1 on 6 matching bases. The CDR3 length is 14 residues. Per germline, CDR1 MNHNS and CDR2 SASEGT. V was shortened by 5 bases and J by 3 bases, with 8 bases between the two germline ends.